The clone carrying this T cell receptor (beta chain) was seen a few times. This entry comes from a study of identical twins. V lost 5 bases, J lost 3 bases, and 5 bases lay in between. Germline loops: CDR1 LNHNV, CDR2 YYDKDF (reference sequence). There are 12 residues in the CDR3. TCRdb analysed the 5' RACE reads with MiXCR anew, one entry per CDR3 protein. The sample lists roughly 770,000 distinct CDR3 sequences, 15% to 20% occurring once. The same data also contributed to another study, on T cells expressing NK-cell markers. That paper adds: Researchers got TCR beta repertoires out of sorted CD3+CD56+NKG2C+, CD3+CD56+NKG2C- and CD3+CD56-NKG2C+ T cells. HCMV specificity of expanded NKG2C+ T cell clones remained unclear.

The chain links TRBV15 to TRBJ1-3; D is ambiguous. This sequence originates from a woman between 18 and 29 years old in good health. Sequencing input: PBMCs. CDR3 protein: CATSPGGNTIYF. Here the CDR3 DNA reads TGTGCCACCAGCCCAGGTGGAAACACCATATATTTT.